One and the same sample provided the 26 T cell receptor beta chains below, sequenced in a study of blood T cell repertoires in COVID-19. Sequenced by immunoSEQ multiplex PCR; TCRdb stores in-frame clones only, minus some. The sample includes some 110,000 clones, about 83% seen only once; the top ten take 5% to 8%. The sequenced sample consisted of peripheral blood. The source is a man aged 65 to 85 with acute or convalescent COVID-19.

J is TRBJ2-1 and V is TRBV30; D is unresolved. Trimming removed 0 bases from V and 8 bases from J, with 8 bases in between. Germline V gene sequence: CDR1 GTSNPN, CDR2 SVGIG (reference sequence). The CDR3 is 12 amino acids. The CDR3 loop reads CAWSVMADEQFF. The CDR3 DNA sequence: TGTGCCTGGAGTGTTATGGCGGATGAGCAGTTCTTC.

V usage is TRBV9 and J usage is TRBJ1-6; 7 bases fit TRBD1. Germline V CDR1 and CDR2: SGDLS, YYNGEE. The CDR3 runs to 15 residues. Trimming cost V 0 bases and J 7 bases; bases outside gene matches: 4. CDR3 loop: CASSVVPGQNSPLHF. The CDR3 DNA is TGTGCCAGCAGCGTAGTCCCGGGACAGAATTCACCCCTCCACTTT.

The chain links TRBV11-1 to TRBJ2-5; D is ambiguous. V lost 2 bases and J 4 bases, leaving 5 bases between the germline ends. CDR3 size: 12 residues. Germline-derived CDR1 and CDR2 are SGHAT and FQDESV (reference sequence). The CDR3 reads CASSLSGETQYF. The CDR3 coding sequence is TGTGCCAGCAGCTTATCAGGAGAGACCCAGTACTTC.

As for this clone: Other DNA sequences in the same sample also yield this CDR3. The rearrangement uses TRBV5-5 and TRBJ2-7; D gene ambiguous. The CDR3 runs to 13 residues. V dropped 0 bases and J dropped 0 bases, with 4 bases sitting between them. Germline lookup yields CDR1 SGHKS and CDR2 YYEKEE (reference sequence). The CDR3 DNA is TGTGCCAGCAGCTTGGCCGGCTCCTACGAGCAGTACTTC. This gives the protein CASSLAGSYEQYF.

This clone was seen more than once but under ten times. The V call is TRBV12-3 or TRBV12-4, the J call TRBJ1-2, with TRBD1 matching 9 bases. With V trimmed by 7 bases and J by 5 bases, 5 bases remained unmatched. This CDR3 spans 13 amino acids. Written as DNA, the CDR3 is TGTGCCAGCACCCGGGACAGGGCGTATGGCTACACCTTC. It is translated as CASTRDRAYGYTF.

The chain combines TRBV28 with TRBJ2-7, with no clear D. V lost 4 bases and J 6 bases, leaving 10 bases between the germline ends. CDR3 size: 12 residues. Germline assignment: CDR1 MDHEN and CDR2 SYDVKM. CDR3 protein: CASSSQVAEQYF. For the CDR3, the DNA is TGTGCCAGCAGTTCCCAGGTCGCCGAGCAGTACTTC. Complete variable domain (other parts from reference TRBV28 and TRBJ2-7): DVKVTQSSRYLVKRTGEKVFLECVQDMDHENMFWYRQDPGLGLRLIYFSYDVKMKEKGDIPEGYSVSREKKERFSLILESASTNQTSMYLCASSSQVAEQYFGPGTRLTVT.

The gene calls are TRBV6-1 and TRBJ1-3, with 11 bases aligning to TRBD1. This CDR3 region has 15 residues. The V gene's germline CDR1 is MNHNS and CDR2 SASEGT. V lost 3 bases and J lost 4; bases outside the gene matches: 2. CDR3 nucleotide sequence: TGTGCCAGCAGTGATGGGACAGGGGGAGGAAACACCATATATTTT. Its protein is CASSDGTGGGNTIYF.

The CDR3 region has the DNA TGCAGCGTTGAAGGGGCGGAGGGCCCGACCTACGAGCAGTACTTC. This codes for CSVEGAEGPTYEQYF. The chain employs TRBV29-1 and TRBJ2-7; maybe TRBD2 (6 bases). Germline CDR1 SQVTM, CDR2 ANQGSEA. This CDR3 contains 15 residues. V was cut by 1 base and J by 2 bases, with 15 bases left in between.

This chain joins TRBV5-1 and TRBJ1-2, with 7 bases aligning to TRBD1. The V gene's germline CDR1 is SGHRS and CDR2 YFSETQ. V lost 3 bases and J lost 5; bases outside the gene matches: 4. The CDR3 has 13 amino acids. Here the CDR3 reads CASSSQGDYGYTF. The CDR3 bases are TGCGCCAGCAGCTCTCAGGGGGATTATGGCTACACCTTC. The full variable domain, its missing parts supplied by reference TRBV5-1 and TRBJ1-2, is KAGVTQTPRYLIKTRGQQVTLSCSPISGHRSVSWYQQTPGQGLQFLFEYFSETQRNKGNFPGRFSGRQFSNSRSEMNVSTLELGDSALYLCASSSQGDYGYTFGSGTRLTVV.

This rearrangement joins TRBV18 to TRBJ1-1; 7 nucleotides agree with TRBD1. The germline CDR1 and CDR2 sequences are KGHSH and LQKENI. V was pared by 3 bases and J by 8 bases, with 3 bases of the junction left unmatched. The CDR3 consists of 12 residues. CDR3 sequence (DNA): TGTGCCAGCTCACCGGGACAGTCAGAAGCTTTCTTT. Translating it yields CASSPGQSEAFF.

The chain uses TRBV5-4 and TRBJ2-2, with D perhaps matching TRBD2 (5 bases). Germline CDR1 is SGHNT and CDR2 is YYREEE (reference sequence). The V end lost 4 bases, the J end lost 1 base, and 8 bases lay between the germline ends. The CDR3 contains 14 residues. CDR3 residues: CASSPDWNTGELFF. Here the CDR3 DNA reads TGTGCCAGCAGCCCGGACTGGAACACCGGGGAGCTGTTTTTT. The whole variable domain, filled in from reference TRBV5-4 and TRBJ2-2, reads ETGVTQSPTHLIKTRGQQVTLRCSSQSGHNTVSWYQQALGQGPQFIFQYYREEENGRGNFPPRFSGLQFPNYSSELNVNALELDDSALYLCASSPDWNTGELFFGEGSRLTVL.

The chain carries TRBV6-2 or TRBV6-3 and TRBJ2-2; D is possibly TRBD2 (6 bases). The V end lost 0 bases, the J end lost 2 bases, and 10 bases lay between the germline ends. This CDR3 is built from 16 residues. Germline CDR1 MNHEY, CDR2 SVGEGT. DNA for the CDR3: TGTGCCAGCAGTTACTCCGGGACTTATAACACCGGGGAGCTGTTTTTT. Protein product: CASSYSGTYNTGELFF.

There are a few counts of this clone. The genes are TRBV6-5 and TRBJ2-7; 10 bases agree with TRBD2. After removal of 7 bases from V and 7 bases from J, the junction contained 13 bases not matched to a gene. The CDR3 loop spans 15 amino acids. Germline V gives CDR1 MNHEY, CDR2 SVGAGI. CDR3 nucleotides: TGTGCCAGCACCAAGGGGCTAGCGGGAGAAGTTGAGCAGTACTTC. This encodes CASTKGLAGEVEQYF.

The CDR3 nucleotides read TGTGCCACCAGTGAGTTGCGGACACTGAACACCGGGGAGCTGTTTTTT. This sequence encodes CATSELRTLNTGELFF. V gene TRBV24-1 combines with J gene TRBJ2-2; TRBD1 is a possible D gene (5 bases). Germline-derived CDR1 and CDR2 are KGHDR and SFDVKD. Trimming took off 4 bases at V and 1 base at J, with 12 bases between the two ends. The CDR3 sequence is 16 residues long.

The V gene is TRBV4-3, the J gene TRBJ1-5, with a tentative D call TRBD1 (6 bases). Germline CDR1 reads LGHNA; CDR2 reads YSLEER. The CDR3 totals 15 residues. The V end lost 0 bases, the J end lost 5 bases, and 11 bases lay between the germline ends. The CDR3 nucleotides are TGCGCCAGCAGCCAAGATAGTAGGGGGTATCAGCCCCAGCATTTT. Its translation is CASSQDSRGYQPQHF.

The rearrangement joins TRBV7-8 to TRBJ2-3; D unresolved. The CDR3 extends over 13 amino acids. V was pared by 4 bases and J by 0 bases, with 5 bases between. Germline values: CDR1 SGHVS, CDR2 FQNEAQ. In DNA form, the CDR3 reads TGTGCCAGCAGCTCTAGTAGCACAGATACGCAGTATTTT. This gives the protein CASSSSSTDTQYF.

Only a few counts were recorded for this clone. This sequence joins TRBV28 and TRBJ2-1, with TRBD2 matching 13 bases. V lost 3 bases to trimming and J lost 7 bases; unmatched junction nucleotides: 9. This CDR3 region has 17 residues. Germline CDR1 MDHEN, CDR2 SYDVKM. The CDR3 nucleotides are TGTGCCAGCAGTTTGCTTCGGGGACTAGCGGGAAGGAATGAGCAGTTCTTC. Amino acid sequence: CASSLLRGLAGRNEQFF.

The gene calls are TRBV6-5 and TRBJ2-7, with D tentatively TRBD2 (6 bases). This CDR3 has 15 residues. The V end lost 6 bases, the J end lost 1 base, and 16 bases lay between the germline ends. Germline V gene data show CDR1 as MNHEY and CDR2 as SVGAGI. The CDR3 loop reads CASSEVGSGSYEQYF. The CDR3 nucleotides read TGTGCCAGCAGCGAGGTCGGTAGCGGATCCTACGAGCAGTACTTC.

The gene calls are TRBV28 and TRBJ1-5, with 8 bases fitting TRBD1. The CDR3 totals 17 residues. Germline CDR1 reads MDHEN; CDR2 reads SYDVKM. Trimming took 6 bases from V and 0 from J; bases not matched to a gene: 10. CDR3 sequence reads: CASRWDRLGYSNQPQHF. The CDR3 coding sequence is TGTGCCAGCAGGTGGGACAGGCTGGGGTATAGCAATCAGCCCCAGCATTTT.

The chain carries TRBV27 and TRBJ1-4; a possible D gene is TRBD1 (5 bases). V gave up 6 bases and J gave up 3 bases, with 14 bases separating them. This CDR3 contains 15 residues. Germline loops: CDR1 MNHEY, CDR2 SMNVEV (reference sequence). The CDR3 loop reads CASRTLSGSNEKLFF. The DNA of the CDR3 is TGTGCCAGCAGAACACTTTCAGGGTCTAATGAAAAACTGTTTTTT.

As for this clone: Other DNA variants within this sample encode the same CDR3. Here the CDR3 DNA reads TGTGCCAGCAGCTTAGCAGGGGCTACTGAAGCTTTCTTT. This encodes CASSLAGATEAFF. This chain links TRBV7-9 with TRBJ1-1; TRBD1 is a possible D gene (5 bases). V was shortened by 0 bases and J by 5 bases, with 7 bases between the two germline ends. Germline CDR1 reads SEHNR; CDR2 reads FQNEAQ (reference sequence). This CDR3 region has 13 residues. The full variable domain, completed using reference TRBV7-9 and TRBJ1-1, is DTGVSQNPRHKITKRGQNVTFRCDPISEHNRLYWYRQTLGQGPEFLTYFQNEAQLEKSRLLSDRFSAERPKGSFSTLEIQRTEQGDSAMYLCASSLAGATEAFFGQGTRLTVV.

This clone appeared once. The rearrangement uses TRBV4-3 and TRBJ2-7; weak D call: TRBD2 (6 bases). The CDR3 has 14 residues. The V gene's germline CDR1 is LGHNA and CDR2 YSLEER. Trimming pared 1 base from V and 3 bases from J, leaving 10 bases between. CDR3 sequence reads: CASSQVGGNYEQYF. The CDR3 coding sequence is TGCGCCAGCAGCCAAGTAGGAGGGAACTACGAGCAGTACTTC.

The sample holds one count of this clone. The chain is built from TRBV6-4 and TRBJ1-2, with 7 bases that match TRBD1. Unmatched junction bases numbered 13, after V lost 6 bases and J lost 6 bases. The CDR3 has 15 residues. Germline V CDR1 and CDR2: MRHNA, SNTAGT. The CDR3 nucleotides read TGTGCCAGCAGCCCGTATCAGACAGGGCTAGATGGCTACACCTTC. This sequence encodes CASSPYQTGLDGYTF.

The chain joins TRBV7-9 to TRBJ1-2, with TRBD1 identical over 8 bases. This CDR3 has 17 residues. V shed 4 bases, J shed 1 base, and the junction held 11 bases outside the gene matches. Germline V lookup: CDR1 SEHNR, CDR2 FQNEAQ (reference sequence). The CDR3 region is CASSSGQGRPGNYGYTF. For the CDR3, the DNA is TGTGCCAGCAGCTCCGGACAGGGTCGACCCGGTAACTATGGCTACACCTTC.

This rearrangement joins TRBV5-1 to TRBJ2-7; no definite D call. Trimming cost V 3 bases and J 5 bases, with 9 bases left between them. CDR3 size: 12 residues. Germline CDR1 and CDR2: SGHRS and YFSETQ. CDR3 in DNA: TGCGCCAGCAGCTCCCTTGAGCACGAGCAGTACTTC. Translation: CASSSLEHEQYF.

The chain links TRBV3-1 (or the pseudogene TRBV3-2) to TRBJ1-5; no definite D call. The CDR3 has 15 residues. Germline assignment: CDR1 LGHDT and CDR2 YNNKEL (reference sequence). V was clipped by 1 base and J by 4 bases, with 11 bases between them. CDR3 residues: CASSQVYHSNQPQHF. CDR3 sequence (DNA): TGTGCCAGCAGCCAAGTTTATCACAGTAATCAGCCCCAGCATTTT.